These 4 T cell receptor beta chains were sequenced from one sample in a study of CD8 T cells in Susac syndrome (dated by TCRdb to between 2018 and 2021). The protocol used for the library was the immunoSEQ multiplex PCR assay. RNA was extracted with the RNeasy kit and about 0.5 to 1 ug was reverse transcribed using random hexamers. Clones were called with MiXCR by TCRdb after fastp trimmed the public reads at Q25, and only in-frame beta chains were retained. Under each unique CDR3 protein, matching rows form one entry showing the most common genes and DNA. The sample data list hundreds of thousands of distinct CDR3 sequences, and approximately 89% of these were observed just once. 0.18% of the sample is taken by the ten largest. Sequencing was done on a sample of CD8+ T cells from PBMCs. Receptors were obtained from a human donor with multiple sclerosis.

Here the CDR3 reads CASSTTYEQYF. CDR3 bases: TGTGCCAGCAGTACTACCTACGAGCAGTACTTC. V gene TRBV6-5 combines with J gene TRBJ2-7, with D unresolved. From germline, CDR1 is MNHEY and CDR2 SVGAGI. This CDR3 comprises 11 residues. Trimming removed 5 bases at V and 2 bases at J, with 4 bases between.

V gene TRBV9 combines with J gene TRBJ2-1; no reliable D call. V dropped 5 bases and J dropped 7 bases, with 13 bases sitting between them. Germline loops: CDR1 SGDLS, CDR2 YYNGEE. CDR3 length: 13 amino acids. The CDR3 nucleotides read TGTGCCAGCAGAGGTGACGGCCCGAATGAGCAGTTCTTC. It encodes CASRGDGPNEQFF.

In nucleotides, the CDR3 is TGTGCCAGTAGGGACACGCTAACCTACTATGGCTACACCTTC. It is translated as CASRDTLTYYGYTF. This chain joins TRBV19 and TRBJ1-2, with a possible D match to TRBD1 (5 bases). Trimming left V 6 bases short and J 3 bases short, with 14 bases between. Germline V gene lookup returns CDR1 LNHDA and CDR2 SQIVND (reference sequence). The CDR3 length is 14 residues.

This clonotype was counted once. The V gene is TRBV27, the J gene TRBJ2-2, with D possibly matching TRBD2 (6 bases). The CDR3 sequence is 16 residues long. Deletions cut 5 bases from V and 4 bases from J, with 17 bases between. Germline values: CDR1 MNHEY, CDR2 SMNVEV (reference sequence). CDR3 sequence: CASSLIRFGGTGELFF. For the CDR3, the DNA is TGTGCCAGCAGTCTCATCCGTTTCGGGGGCACCGGGGAGCTGTTTTTT.